These T cell receptor beta chains were read from a single sample in a study of sequential checkpoint blockade in melanoma. Repertoires were generated with immunoSEQ multiplex PCR, while TCRdb's copy carries only in-frame clones and drops some. Among almost 20,000 clones listed, 82% were seen once. The specimen comprised CD8+ T cells sorted from blood (inferred from file names), sampled from a patient given nivolumab and ipilimumab in sequence. These receptors were collected from a human donor with melanoma. CDR3s leave out the opening cysteine and the closing phenylalanine or tryptophan. Each record gives: V gene, CDR3 length, clone size, J gene, CDR3 protein. The listing skips clone size in some rows; elsewhere it reads once, few, many or a size class.

V: TRBV5-5; length: 13; size: -; J: TRBJ2-7; CDR3: ASSNAGTGGHEQY
V: TRBV4-3; length: 15; size: few; J: TRBJ2-6; CDR3: ASSPGGEFSGANVLT
V: TRBV14; length: 12; size: -; J: TRBJ2-7; CDR3: ASSQGSLDYEQY
V: TRBV7-8; length: 14; size: -; J: TRBJ2-7; CDR3: ASSSKDRDRGYEQY
V: TRBV6-5; length: 13; size: -; J: TRBJ2-7; CDR3: ASSALPGDSYEQY
V: TRBV28; length: 11; size: -; J: TRBJ1-1; CDR3: ASSLEGQSEAF
V: TRBV4-1; length: 13; size: -; J: -; CDR3: ASSQEPGRVYEQY
V: TRBV9; length: 11; size: -; J: TRBJ2-7; CDR3: ASSRDTISEQY
V: TRBV5-1; length: 13; size: -; J: TRBJ1-4; CDR3: ASSDRTGGIEKLF
V: TRBV5-8; length: 9; size: -; J: TRBJ2-7; CDR3: ASSSGYEQY
V: TRBV13; length: 19; size: -; J: TRBJ2-6; CDR3: ASSLGPSLSYRGPGANVLT
V: TRBV6-6; length: 13; size: -; J: TRBJ2-7; CDR3: ASSYGPGVVDEQY
V: TRBV7-6; length: 16; size: -; J: TRBJ2-2; CDR3: ASSPMTSEQFNTGELF
V: TRBV4-1; length: 13; size: -; J: TRBJ2-7; CDR3: ASSQEPGRVYEQY
V: TRBV6-1; length: 14; size: once; J: TRBJ2-2; CDR3: ASSDRDKTNTGELF